This entry concerns a single T cell receptor beta chain. The data are from a study of shared clonotypes between healthy human individuals. The overall study: The study used three CD4 naive, three CD4 memory, two CD8 naive and one CD8 memory plate per donor.

Germline V lookup: CDR1 SNHLY, CDR2 FYNNEI. The CDR3 length is 13 residues. Trimming cost V 7 bases and J 6 bases; bases outside gene matches: 3. The test was conducted at deep level. Assay used: immunoSEQ multiplex PCR; TCRdb lists only in-frame clones, some missing. The repertoire includes 2 million to 2.5 million clones, 90% to 96% of them detected once, and 0.13% sits in the top ten. The origin of this receptor is a young man in good health. V usage is TRBV2 and J usage is TRBJ1-6; TRBD1 agrees at 7 bases. The sequenced sample consisted of naive CD4+ T cells sorted from blood. Subset of the sample: CD45RA+ positively selected. CDR3 coding DNA: TGTGCCAGCATGTGGGACAGTAATTCACCCCTCCACTTT. It yields the protein CASMWDSNSPLHF.